Shown below are 11 T cell receptor beta chains from a single sample sequenced in a study of blood T cell repertoires in COVID-19. Sequencing was performed with immunoSEQ multiplex PCR; in TCRdb, only in-frame clones are kept and a portion is missing. The sample includes under 250,000 clones, 65% to 85% of them seen just once. Sequencing used PBMCs or T cells enriched from blood (not recorded which). The receptors shown here come from a woman aged 60-75 years who had recovered from COVID-19.

The chain has TRBV21-1 and TRBJ2-3; the table calls TRBD2, which could not be checked here. TRBV21-1 is a listed pseudogene. The CDR3 contains 18 residues. The CDR3 DNA reads as TGTGCCAGCAGCAAGGGACTAGCGGGAGGGCGTCGCACAGATACGCAGTATTTT. It codes for CASSKGLAGGRRTDTQYF.

This rearrangement joins TRBV6-2 or TRBV6-3 to TRBJ1-1, with D perhaps TRBD1 (5 bases). V was trimmed by 6 bases and J by 1 base, leaving 15 bases between them. CDR3 length: 15 amino acids. Germline V CDR1 and CDR2: MNHEY, SVGEGT. The CDR3 DNA reads TGTGCCAGCAGCAGTCCCCCAACAGGGAACACTGAAGCTTTCTTT. As protein: CASSSPPTGNTEAFF.

V gene TRBV27 combines with J gene TRBJ1-4; 11 bases line up with TRBD1. V was clipped by 5 bases and J by 3 bases; unmatched bases: 8. The CDR3 consists of 17 residues. Germline CDR1 and CDR2: MNHEY and SMNVEV (reference sequence). CDR3 in DNA: TGTGCCAGCAGTGTAAGGACAGGGGGCTATTCTAATGAAAAACTGTTTTTT. Translated: CASSVRTGGYSNEKLFF.

V is TRBV6-5 and J is TRBJ1-1; 7 nucleotides match TRBD1. The CDR3 has 14 amino acids. In germline, CDR1 is MNHEY, CDR2 SVGAGI. Trimming took 6 bases from V and 7 from J; bases not matched to a gene: 11. The CDR3 nucleotides read TGTGCCAGCAGAATTAACACAGGGGCCTATGAAGCTTTCTTT. Its translation is CASRINTGAYEAFF.

The genes are TRBV27 and TRBJ2-1; no clear D. Germline lookup yields CDR1 MNHEY and CDR2 SMNVEV (reference sequence). CDR3 length: 13 residues. V was cut by 6 bases and J by 5 bases, with 11 bases left in between. This CDR3 reads CASRSPRDNEQFF. The DNA for the CDR3 is TGTGCCAGCAGATCCCCACGCGACAATGAGCAGTTCTTC.

As for this clone: One junction end disagrees with the germline gene, perhaps due to a read error. The chain has TRBV9 and TRBJ1-4; TRBD1 matches 9 bases. The CDR3 is made up of 17 amino acids. The germline CDR1 and CDR2 sequences are SGDLS and YYNGEE. This CDR3 reads CASNVGTGTATNEKLFF. CDR3 in DNA: TGTGCCAGCAACGTAGGGACAGGGACCGCAACTAATGAAAAACTGTTTTTT.

V is TRBV30 and J is TRBJ2-7; tentative D call: TRBD1 (6 bases). The CDR3 loop spans 13 amino acids. Germline values: CDR1 GTSNPN, CDR2 SVGIG (reference sequence). V was clipped by 2 bases and J by 1 base, with 9 bases between them. The CDR3 is CAWSRQGSYEQYF. The CDR3 coding sequence is TGTGCCTGGAGTCGGCAGGGGTCCTACGAGCAGTACTTC.

V gene TRBV3-1 (or the pseudogene TRBV3-2) combines with J gene TRBJ1-5, with unresolved D. Germline V gene sequence: CDR1 LGHDT, CDR2 YNNKEL (reference sequence). Trimming left V 1 base short and J 6 bases short, with 13 bases between. There are 15 residues in the CDR3. The CDR3 sequence is CASSQGWGVGQPQHF. Here the CDR3 DNA reads TGTGCCAGCAGCCAAGGGTGGGGAGTAGGTCAGCCCCAGCATTTT.

V and J are TRBV5-1 and TRBJ2-1, with D possibly TRBD2 on 6 matching bases. Trimming left V 3 bases short and J 7 bases short, with 17 bases between. The CDR3 is 15 amino acids. In germline, CDR1 is SGHRS, CDR2 YFSETQ. The DNA of the CDR3 is TGCGCCAGCAGCTCACTAGCCGGAGGGCATAATGAGCAGTTCTTC. As protein: CASSSLAGGHNEQFF.

This clone came up a few times. This chain connects TRBV12-3 or TRBV12-4 to TRBJ1-2, with TRBD1 matching over 7 bases. The CDR3 contains 13 residues. V lost 6 bases to trimming and J lost 8 bases; unmatched junction nucleotides: 9. CDR3 loop: CASRGGQRSGYTF. In DNA, the CDR3 is TGTGCCAGCAGGGGGGGACAGAGAAGCGGCTACACCTTC.

The chain employs TRBV6-5 and TRBJ1-1; D perhaps matches TRBD1 (5 bases). Germline CDR1 reads MNHEY; CDR2 reads SVGAGI. The CDR3 contains 14 residues. V shed 4 bases and J shed 3 bases, with 12 bases lying between them. The chain's CDR3 is CASSLPSRDTEAFF. The DNA of the CDR3 is TGTGCCAGCAGTTTGCCCTCCAGGGACACTGAAGCTTTCTTT.